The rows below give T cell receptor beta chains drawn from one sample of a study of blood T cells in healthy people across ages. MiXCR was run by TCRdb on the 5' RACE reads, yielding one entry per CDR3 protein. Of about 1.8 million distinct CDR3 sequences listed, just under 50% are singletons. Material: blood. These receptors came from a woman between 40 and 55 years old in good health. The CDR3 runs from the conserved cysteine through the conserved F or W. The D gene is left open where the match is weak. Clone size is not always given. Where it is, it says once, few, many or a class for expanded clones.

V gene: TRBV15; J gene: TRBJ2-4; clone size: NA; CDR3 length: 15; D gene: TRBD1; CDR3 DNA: TGTGCCACCAGCAGGGACAGGGGGGCCAAAAACATTCAGTACTTC; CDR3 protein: CATSRDRGAKNIQYF
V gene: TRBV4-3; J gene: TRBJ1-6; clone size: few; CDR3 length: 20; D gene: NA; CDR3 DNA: TGCGCCAGCAGCCAAGACCCGCCGGACAGCCTCAACTCCTATAATTCACCCCTCCACTTT; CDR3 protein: CASSQDPPDSLNSYNSPLHF
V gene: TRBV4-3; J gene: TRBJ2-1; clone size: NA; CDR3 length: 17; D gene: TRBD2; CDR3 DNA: TGCGCCAGCAGCCAAGATGTGCGGGGGGTAGGGTACAATGAGCAGTTCTTC; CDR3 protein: CASSQDVRGVGYNEQFF
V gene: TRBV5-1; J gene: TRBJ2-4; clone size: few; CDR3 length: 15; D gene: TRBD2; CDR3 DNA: TGCGCCAGCAGCTCCTCTAGCGGGGATAAAAACATTCAGTACTTC; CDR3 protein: CASSSSSGDKNIQYF
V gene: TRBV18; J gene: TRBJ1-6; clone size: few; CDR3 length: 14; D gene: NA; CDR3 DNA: TGTGCCAGCTCACCACCGAGGACTAATTCACCCCTCCACTTT; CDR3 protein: CASSPPRTNSPLHF
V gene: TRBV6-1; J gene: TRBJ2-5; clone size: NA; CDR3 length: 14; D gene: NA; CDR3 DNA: TGTGCCAGCAGTGAATTTTCGGGGTCCGAGACCCAGTACTTC; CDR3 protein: CASSEFSGSETQYF
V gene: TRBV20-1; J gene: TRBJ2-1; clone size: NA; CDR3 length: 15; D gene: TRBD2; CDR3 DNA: TGCAGTGCTAGAGAAAAGCGGGGTTACTACAATGAGCAGTTCTTC; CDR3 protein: CSAREKRGYYNEQFF
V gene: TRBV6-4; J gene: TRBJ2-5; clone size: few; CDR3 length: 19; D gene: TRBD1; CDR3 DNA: TGTGCCAGCATTTCGGACAGGGAACCCCCATTTGATCCCCCAGAGACCCAGTACTTC; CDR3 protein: CASISDREPPFDPPETQYF
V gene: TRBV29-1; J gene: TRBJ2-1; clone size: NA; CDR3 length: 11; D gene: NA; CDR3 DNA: TGCAGCGTCCCCATGGCAAATGAGCAGTTCTTC; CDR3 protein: CSVPMANEQFF
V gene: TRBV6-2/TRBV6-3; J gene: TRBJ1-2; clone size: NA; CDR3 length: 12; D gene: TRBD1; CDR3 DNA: TGTGCCAGCAGCGCCGGACAGGGTCAGTCCACCTTC; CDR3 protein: CASSAGQGQSTF
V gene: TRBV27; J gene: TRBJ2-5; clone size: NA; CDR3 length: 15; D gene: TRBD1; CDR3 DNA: TGTGCCAGCAGCCCTCGACAGGGTTTCCGGGAGACCCAGTACTTC; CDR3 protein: CASSPRQGFRETQYF
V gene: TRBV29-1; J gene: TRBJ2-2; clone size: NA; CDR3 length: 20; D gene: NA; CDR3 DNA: TGCAGCGTTGATCGGTGGGTGACGCACGAATCCTACACGAACACCGGGGAGCTGTTTTTT; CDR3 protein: CSVDRWVTHESYTNTGELFF
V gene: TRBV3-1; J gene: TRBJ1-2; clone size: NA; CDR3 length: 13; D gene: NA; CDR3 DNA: TGTGCCAGCAGCCTCCAGGCCGGGGATGGCTACACCTTC; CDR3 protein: CASSLQAGDGYTF
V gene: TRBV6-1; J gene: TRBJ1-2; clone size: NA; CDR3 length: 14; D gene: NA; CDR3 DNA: TGTGCCAGCACCCTACAGGGTGGTACCTATGGCTACACCTTC; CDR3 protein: CASTLQGGTYGYTF
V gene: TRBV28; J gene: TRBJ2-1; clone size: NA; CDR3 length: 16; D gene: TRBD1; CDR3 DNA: TGTGCCAGCAGTTCCATCCGGACAGGGGGCAGGAATGAGCAGTTCTTC; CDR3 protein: CASSSIRTGGRNEQFF
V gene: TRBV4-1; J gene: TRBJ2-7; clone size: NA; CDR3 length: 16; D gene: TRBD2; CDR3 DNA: TGCGCCAGCAGCCACCAAACTAGCGGGGCCGGCAATGAGCAGTACTTC; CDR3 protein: CASSHQTSGAGNEQYF
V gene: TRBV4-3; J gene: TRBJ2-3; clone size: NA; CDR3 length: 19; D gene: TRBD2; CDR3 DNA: TGCGCCAGCAGCCGAGAGACTAGCGGGGGGACCTCCCGCACAGATACGCAGTATTTT; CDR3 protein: CASSRETSGGTSRTDTQYF
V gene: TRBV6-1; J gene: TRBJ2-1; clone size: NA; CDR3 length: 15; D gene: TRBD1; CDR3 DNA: TGTGCCAGCAGCGCAGACAGGGGTCCCAACAATGAGCAGTTCTTC; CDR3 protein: CASSADRGPNNEQFF
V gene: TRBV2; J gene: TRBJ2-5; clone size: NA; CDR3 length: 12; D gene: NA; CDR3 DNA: TGTGCCGGGACGAGAGGAAAAGAGACCCAGTACTTC; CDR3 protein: CAGTRGKETQYF
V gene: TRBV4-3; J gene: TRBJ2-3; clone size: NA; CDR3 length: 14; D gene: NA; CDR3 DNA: TGCGCCAGCAGCCAAGATTTTAGTGTGGATACGCAGTATTTT; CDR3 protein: CASSQDFSVDTQYF
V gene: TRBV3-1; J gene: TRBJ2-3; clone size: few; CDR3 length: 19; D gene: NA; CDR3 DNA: TGTGCCAGCAGCCAAAAACAGGGTTCGGGATCTTCACACAGATTTCTGCAGTATTTT; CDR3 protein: CASSQKQGSGSSHRFLQYF
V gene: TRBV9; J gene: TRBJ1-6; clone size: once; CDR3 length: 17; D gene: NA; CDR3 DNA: TGTGCCAGCAGCCCCTCAGGGTCTAGCTCCTATAATTCACCCCTCCACTTT; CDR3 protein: CASSPSGSSSYNSPLHF
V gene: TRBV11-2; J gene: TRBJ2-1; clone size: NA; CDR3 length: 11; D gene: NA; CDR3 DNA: TGTGCCAGCAGCTTAGATCAGGTGGGGTTCTTC; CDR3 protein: CASSLDQVGFF
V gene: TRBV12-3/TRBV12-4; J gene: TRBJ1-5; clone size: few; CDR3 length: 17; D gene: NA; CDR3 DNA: TGTGCCAGCAGTTTAATAAGGGGTCCCCTCAACGGTCAGCCCCAGCATTTT; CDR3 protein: CASSLIRGPLNGQPQHF
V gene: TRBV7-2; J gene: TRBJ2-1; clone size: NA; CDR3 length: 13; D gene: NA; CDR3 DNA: TGTGCCAGCAGGAATTCAGGGGTCAATGAGCAGTTCTTC; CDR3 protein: CASRNSGVNEQFF
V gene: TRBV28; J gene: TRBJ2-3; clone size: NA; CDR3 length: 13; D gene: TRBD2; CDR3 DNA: TGTGCCGGGAGGGCGGGGTCCACAGATACGCAGTATTTT; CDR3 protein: CAGRAGSTDTQYF
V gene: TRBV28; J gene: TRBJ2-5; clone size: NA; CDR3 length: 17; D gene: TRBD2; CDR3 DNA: TGTGCTGGCAGTTTCGCGGTAGCGGGGGGGTACCAAGAGACCCAGTACTTC; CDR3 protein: CAGSFAVAGGYQETQYF
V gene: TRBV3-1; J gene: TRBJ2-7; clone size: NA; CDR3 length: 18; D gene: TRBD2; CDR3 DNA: TGTGCCAGCAGCCAAGATGGAACTAGCGGGGTGTCCTACAATGAGCAGTACTTC; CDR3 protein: CASSQDGTSGVSYNEQYF
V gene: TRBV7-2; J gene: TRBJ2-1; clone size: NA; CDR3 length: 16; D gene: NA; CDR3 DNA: TGTACCAGCAGCTCCGGACGGCTAACCTTATACAATGAGCAGTTCTTC; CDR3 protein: CTSSSGRLTLYNEQFF
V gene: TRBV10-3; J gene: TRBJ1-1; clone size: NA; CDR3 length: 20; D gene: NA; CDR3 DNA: TGTGCCATCAGTGAGTCGTCCGGGGACACCACAGGGAACCTGAACACTGAAGCTTTCTTT; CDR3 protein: CAISESSGDTTGNLNTEAFF
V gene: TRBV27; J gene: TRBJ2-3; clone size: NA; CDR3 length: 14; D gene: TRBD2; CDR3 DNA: TGTGCCACGGGAGGGGCGGGTAGCACAGATACGCAGTATTTT; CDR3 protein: CATGGAGSTDTQYF
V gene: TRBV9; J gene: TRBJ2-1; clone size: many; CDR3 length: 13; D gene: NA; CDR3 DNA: TGTGCCAGCAGCGTAGCTTTGTGGAATGAGCAGTTCTTC; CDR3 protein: CASSVALWNEQFF
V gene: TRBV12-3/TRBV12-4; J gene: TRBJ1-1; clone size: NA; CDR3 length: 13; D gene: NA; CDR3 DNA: TGTGCCAGCAGTTCCCTCAGGGGCACTGAAGCTTTCTTT; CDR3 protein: CASSSLRGTEAFF
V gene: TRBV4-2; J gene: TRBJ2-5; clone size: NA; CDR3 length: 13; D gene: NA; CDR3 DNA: TGTGCCAACAGCCAAGTCAAGGAAGAGACCCAGTACTTC; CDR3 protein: CANSQVKEETQYF
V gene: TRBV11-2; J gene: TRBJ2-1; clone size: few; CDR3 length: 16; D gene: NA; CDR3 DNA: TGTGCCAGCAGCCCAAGGGACCCCAGCTCCTACAATGAGCAGTTCTTC; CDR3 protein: CASSPRDPSSYNEQFF